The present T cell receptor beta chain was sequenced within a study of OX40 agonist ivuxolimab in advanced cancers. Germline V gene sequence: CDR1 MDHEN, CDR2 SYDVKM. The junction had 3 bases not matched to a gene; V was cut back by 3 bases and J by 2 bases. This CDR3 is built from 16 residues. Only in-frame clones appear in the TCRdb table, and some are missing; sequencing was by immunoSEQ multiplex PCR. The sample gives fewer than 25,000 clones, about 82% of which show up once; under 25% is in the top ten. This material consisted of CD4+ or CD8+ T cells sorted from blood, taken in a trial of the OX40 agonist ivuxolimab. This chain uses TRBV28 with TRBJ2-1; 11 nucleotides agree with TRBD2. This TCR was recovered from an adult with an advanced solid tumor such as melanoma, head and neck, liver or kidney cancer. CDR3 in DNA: TGTGCCAGCAGTTTGTCACTAGCGGGGGCCTACAATGAGCAGTTCTTC. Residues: CASSLSLAGAYNEQFF.